Below, 9 T cell receptor beta chains from the same sample are listed, as sequenced in a study of T cell repertoires in cytomegalovirus infection. Each CDR3 protein is one row after TCRdb ran MiXCR on the reads. The repertoire has 200,000 or so distinct CDR3 sequences, roughly 34% of them found once; the top ten carry approximately 59%. No antigen is known for these receptors. Sequencing was performed on CD8+ T cells from cultured PBMCs, taken from culture after CMV antigen stimulation. These receptors all come from a human donor in good health (CMV status not recorded). Some clones in this sample may be carry-over from other donors' samples.

The sample holds a few counts of this clonotype. The chain carries TRBV7-6 and TRBJ1-1; D not certain. The V and J ends lost 0 bases and 6 bases respectively, with 11 bases between them. Germline CDR1 and CDR2: SGHVS and FNYEAQ. The CDR3 is made up of 14 amino acids. CDR3 bases: TGTGCCAGCAGCTTAGCGTGGGGTGGCTCTGAAGCTTTCTTT. Its protein is CASSLAWGGSEAFF. The full variable domain, in which reference TRBV7-6 and TRBJ1-1 provide the parts outside the CDR3, is GAGVSQSPRYKVTKRGQDVALRCDPISGHVSLYWYRQALGQGPEFLTYFNYEAQQDKSGLPNDRFSAERPEGSISTLTIQRTEQRDSAMYRCASSLAWGGSEAFFGQGTRLTVV.

The chain uses TRBV5-4 and TRBJ1-1; 8 bases line up with TRBD1. Germline CDR1 SGHNT, CDR2 YYREEE (reference sequence). This CDR3 spans 14 amino acids. The J segment lost 5 bases and the V segment lost 4 bases, leaving 7 bases of the junction unmatched. The chain's CDR3 is CASSTQGAWTEAFF. The CDR3 coding sequence is TGTGCCAGCAGCACGCAGGGGGCCTGGACTGAAGCTTTCTTT.

This clonotype was found a few times. CDR3 nucleotide sequence: TGTGCCAGCAGTTCACCAACAGGACGGGAGGGCGATGAGCAGTTCTTC. It encodes CASSSPTGREGDEQFF. The chain employs TRBV6-5 and TRBJ2-1, with 8 bases fitting TRBD2. Per the germline V gene, CDR1 is MNHEY and CDR2 is SVGAGI. The CDR3 covers 16 residues. After removal of 4 bases from V and 8 bases from J, the junction contained 13 bases not matched to a gene.

This clonotype came up a few times. V and J are TRBV6-6 and TRBJ1-2, with D tentatively TRBD1 (5 bases). The CDR3 spans 19 residues. Germline CDR1 reads MNHNY; CDR2 reads SVGAGI (reference sequence). The V end was cut by 0 bases, the J end by 4 bases, with 24 bases between. The CDR3 coding sequence is TGTGCCAGCAGTTACTCCGCGAGTGGTGGGTCCCAGGGTTTCTATGGCTACACCTTC. It translates to CASSYSASGGSQGFYGYTF.

This rearrangement joins TRBV15 to TRBJ1-1; unclear D gene. The CDR3 runs to 15 residues. Germline CDR1 is LNHNV and CDR2 is YYDKDF (reference sequence). Trimming left V 1 base short and J 1 base short, with 10 bases between. The CDR3 loop reads CATSRGAFWNTEAFF. The CDR3 coding sequence is TGTGCCACCAGCAGAGGGGCTTTTTGGAACACTGAAGCTTTCTTT.

The gene calls are TRBV2 and TRBJ2-3; D gene ambiguous. V was cut by 8 bases and J by 5 bases, with 11 bases left in between. The CDR3 runs 12 residues. Germline CDR1 is SNHLY and CDR2 is FYNNEI. DNA of the CDR3: TGTGCCAGCCTTGGACGGCGAGATACGCAGTATTTT. It translates to CASLGRRDTQYF.

This chain's CDR3 is CASTLLHEQFF. The CDR3 bases are TGTGCCAGCACCCTGTTGCATGAGCAGTTCTTC. The chain combines TRBV12-3 or TRBV12-4 with TRBJ2-1, with D unresolved. The CDR3 consists of 11 residues. V lost 7 bases to trimming and J lost 8 bases, with 9 bases between them.

V and J are TRBV12-3 or TRBV12-4 and TRBJ2-1; 8 positions agree with TRBD2. The length of the CDR3 is 15 residues. With 10 bases clipped from V and 5 bases from J, the junction kept 13 bases outside the gene matches. In DNA form, the CDR3 reads TGTGCCACCGACGCTGCCGGGACTAGGGACAATGAGCAGTTCTTC. Translated, it gives CATDAAGTRDNEQFF.

The chain joins TRBV7-4 to TRBJ2-7; D is undetermined. The CDR3 runs to 10 residues. CDR1 is SGHVT, CDR2 SQSDAQ, per germline. Trimming cost V 3 bases and J 5 bases, with 2 bases left between them. CDR3 region: CASSFNEQYF. DNA of the CDR3: TGTGCCAGCAGCTTCAACGAGCAGTACTTC.